This T cell receptor (beta chain) is from a study of naive CD8 T cells in extremely preterm neonates. The germline gives CDR1 LGHNA, CDR2 YSLEER. This CDR3 region has 17 residues. V gave up 4 bases and J gave up 1 base; unmatched junction bases: 6. Deliveries were elective term cesareans at roughly 37-42 weeks, with no labor or membrane rupture. Pregnancies with fetal demise, active maternal HSV infection or known maternal HIV were excluded. The table came from immunoSEQ multiplex PCR; TCRdb's copy has only in-frame clones and leaves some out. The sample gives roughly 5,000 clones, 95% to 98% of which show up once; more than 0.55% is in the top ten.

The source material was naive CD8+ T cells from cord blood. The chain carries TRBV4-3 and TRBJ2-1; 11 bases agree with TRBD2. This clonotype was obtained from a newborn in good health. CDR3 coding DNA: TGCGCCAGCAGCCCCCGACTAGCGGGGTCTTCCTACAATGAGCAGTTCTTC. Its protein product is CASSPRLAGSSYNEQFF.